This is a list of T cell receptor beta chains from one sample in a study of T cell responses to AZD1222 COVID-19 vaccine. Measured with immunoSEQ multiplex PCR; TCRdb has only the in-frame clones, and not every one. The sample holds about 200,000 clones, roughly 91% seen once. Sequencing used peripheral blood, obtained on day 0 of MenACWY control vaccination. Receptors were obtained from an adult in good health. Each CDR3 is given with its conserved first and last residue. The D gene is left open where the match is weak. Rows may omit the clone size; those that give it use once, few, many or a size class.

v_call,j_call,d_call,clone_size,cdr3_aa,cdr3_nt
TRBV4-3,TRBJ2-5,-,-,CASSQVAGMEETQYF,TGCGCCAGCAGCCAAGTGGCGGGGATGGAAGAGACCCAGTACTTC
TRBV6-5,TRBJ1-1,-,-,CASSLRGVRTDGAFF,TGTGCCAGCAGCTTACGGGGGGTGCGGACCGACGGAGCTTTCTTT
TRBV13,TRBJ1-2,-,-,CASSLGRHGGYTF,TGTGCCAGCAGCTTAGGCCGACATGGTGGCTACACCTTC
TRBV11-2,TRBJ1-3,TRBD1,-,CASSLNRGYGNTIYF,TGTGCCAGCAGCTTAAACAGGGGGTACGGAAACACCATATATTTT
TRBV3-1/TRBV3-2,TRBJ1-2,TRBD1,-,CASSPRTGGGDGYTF,TGTGCCAGCAGCCCAAGGACAGGGGGAGGGGATGGCTACACCTTC
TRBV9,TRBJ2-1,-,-,CASSAQPDPSPNEQFF,TGTGCCAGCAGCGCGCAACCGGACCCAAGCCCCAATGAGCAGTTCTTC
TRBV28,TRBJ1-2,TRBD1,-,CASSQGQNYGYTF,TGTGCCAGCAGCCAGGGACAGAACTATGGCTACACCTTC
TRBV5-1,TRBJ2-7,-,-,CASSLATARGYEQYF,TGCGCCAGCAGCCTGGCCACGGCCAGGGGCTACGAGCAGTACTTC
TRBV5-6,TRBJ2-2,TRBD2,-,CASSLGLAGTGELFF,TGTGCCAGCAGCTTAGGGCTAGCGGGAACCGGGGAGCTGTTTTTT
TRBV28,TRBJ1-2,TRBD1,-,CASKVRGPYGYTF,TGTGCCAGCAAAGTCAGGGGGCCATATGGCTACACCTTC
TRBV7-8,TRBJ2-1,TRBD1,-,CASSLRGGFDNEQFF,TGTGCCAGCAGCTTAAGAGGGGGCTTCGACAATGAGCAGTTCTTC
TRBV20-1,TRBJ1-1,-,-,CSASSGTTEAFF,TGCAGTGCTAGTTCTGGAACAACTGAAGCTTTCTTT
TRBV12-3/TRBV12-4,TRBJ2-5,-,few,CASSLGIGETQYF,TGTGCCAGCAGTTTGGGGATTGGGGAGACCCAGTACTTC
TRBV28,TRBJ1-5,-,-,CASWPGLDNQPQHF,TGTGCCAGCTGGCCGGGACTGGACAATCAGCCCCAGCATTTT
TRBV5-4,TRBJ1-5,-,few,CASSLDGYNQPQHF,TGTGCCAGCAGCTTGGACGGGTACAATCAGCCCCAGCATTTT
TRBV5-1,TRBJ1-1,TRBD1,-,CASSSLTGNTTEAFF,TGCGCCAGCAGCTCCTTGACAGGGAACACTACTGAAGCTTTCTTT
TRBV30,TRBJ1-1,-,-,CAWSRGGVTEAFF,TGTGCCTGGAGTAGGGGCGGTGTAACTGAAGCTTTCTTT
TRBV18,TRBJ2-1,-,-,CASSPGTRGNEQFF,TGTGCCAGCTCACCTGGGACAAGGGGCAATGAGCAGTTCTTC
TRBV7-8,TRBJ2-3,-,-,CASSPSAGRGGADTQYF,TGTGCCAGCAGCCCGTCCGCGGGCAGGGGAGGCGCAGATACGCAGTATTTT
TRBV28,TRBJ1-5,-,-,CASSLGWNQPQHF,TGTGCCAGCAGTTTAGGGTGGAATCAGCCCCAGCATTTT
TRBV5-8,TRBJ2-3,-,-,CASSFGRRTTDTQYF,TGTGCCAGCAGCTTCGGCAGGAGAACCACAGATACGCAGTATTTT
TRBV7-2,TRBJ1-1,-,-,CASSDLPGTSGRFF,TGTGCCAGCAGCGACCTTCCCGGGACCTCCGGCAGGTTCTTT
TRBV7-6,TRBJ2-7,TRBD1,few,CASSWDAGGKETYEQYF,TGTGCCAGCAGCTGGGACGCAGGGGGTAAGGAAACCTACGAGCAGTACTTC
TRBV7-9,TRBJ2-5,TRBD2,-,CASSSSGGPQTQYF,TGTGCCAGCAGCTCTTCGGGGGGGCCCCAGACCCAGTACTTC
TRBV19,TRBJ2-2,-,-,CASSLSRLNTGELFF,TGTGCCAGTAGTCTCTCGAGACTCAACACCGGGGAGCTGTTTTTT
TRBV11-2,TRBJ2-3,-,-,CASSYGGAGTQYF,TGTGCCAGCAGCTACGGAGGGGCAGGGACGCAGTATTTT
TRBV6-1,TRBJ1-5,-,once,CASSEQPNQPQHF,TGTGCCAGCAGTGAACAACCTAATCAGCCCCAGCATTTT
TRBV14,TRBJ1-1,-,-,CASSHHGLGNTEAFF,TGTGCCAGCAGTCACCACGGCCTCGGGAACACTGAAGCTTTCTTT
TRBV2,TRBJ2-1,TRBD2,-,CASSELQVGFFLTTSGGRNEQFF,TGTGCCAGCAGTGAATTGCAAGTCGGGTTTTTCCTTACGACTAGCGGGGGTCGCAATGAGCAGTTCTTC
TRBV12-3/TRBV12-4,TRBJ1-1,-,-,CASSPTMAEAFF,TGTGCCAGCAGTCCTACGATGGCTGAAGCTTTCTTT
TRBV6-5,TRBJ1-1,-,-,CASSLLGEEAFF,TGTGCCAGCAGCCTACTAGGGGAGGAAGCTTTCTTT